One and the same sample provided the 16 T cell receptor beta chains below, sequenced in a study of T cells in Graves' hyperthyroidism and ophthalmopathy. It was RNA transcripts that yielded the amplified TCR beta CDR3 regions. First-round RT-PCR with HTBI primers amplified the TCR CDR3 region. TCRdb independently ran MiXCR on the multiplex PCR reads; one entry per CDR3 protein. Of hundreds of thousands of distinct CDR3 sequences in the sample, under 30% are singletons; the top ten hold approximately 30%. The sequenced sample was blood. The source of these receptors is a man aged 35 to 55 with Graves' hyperthyroidism that later progressed to Graves' ophthalmopathy.

This chain links TRBV2 with TRBJ2-7, with 8 bases matching TRBD1. Losses at the gene ends were 3 bases for V and 3 bases for J; bases not matched to a gene: 4. From germline, CDR1 is SNHLY and CDR2 FYNNEI. This CDR3 comprises 14 residues. The CDR3 region is CASSDGQGLYEQYF. CDR3 DNA sequence: TGTGCCAGCAGTGATGGACAGGGCCTCTACGAGCAGTACTTC.

Ten or more counts support this clonotype. The chain links TRBV5-1 to TRBJ1-5, with unresolved D. Per the germline V gene, CDR1 is SGHRS and CDR2 is YFSETQ. The CDR3 extends over 15 amino acids. The V end lost 0 bases, the J end lost 0 bases, and 7 bases lay between the germline ends. The CDR3 bases are TGCGCCAGCAGCTTGGGAGGAGATAGCAATCAGCCCCAGCATTTT. Protein sequence: CASSLGGDSNQPQHF.

V gene TRBV6-1 combines with J gene TRBJ2-7, with 8 bases matching TRBD2. This CDR3 is 13 amino acids long. The germline CDR1 and CDR2 sequences are MNHNS and SASEGT. The J segment lost 5 bases and the V segment lost 4 bases, leaving 4 bases of the junction unmatched. CDR3 residues: CASSASGRHEQYF. CDR3 bases: TGTGCCAGCAGTGCTAGCGGGCGACACGAGCAGTACTTC.

This clonotype appeared many times. The V gene is TRBV2, the J gene TRBJ2-5, with TRBD2 matching over 9 bases. Germline V gene lookup returns CDR1 SNHLY and CDR2 FYNNEI. Trimming removed 6 bases from V and 4 bases from J; junction bases left unmatched: 6. The CDR3 is 14 residues long. The CDR3 here is CASRREGHGETQYF. In nucleotides, the CDR3 is TGTGCCAGCAGGCGGGAGGGCCACGGAGAGACCCAGTACTTC.

This clonotype was seen ten or more times. This sequence joins TRBV28 and TRBJ1-5, with D maybe TRBD1 (6 bases). Looked up from germline, CDR1 is MDHEN and CDR2 is SYDVKM. CDR3 length: 15 residues. Deletions cut 2 bases from V and 4 bases from J, with 12 bases between. The CDR3 protein is CASSLGGQGNQPQHF. Written as DNA, the CDR3 is TGTGCCAGCAGTTTAGGGGGGCAGGGGAATCAGCCCCAGCATTTT.

The chain links TRBV20-1 to TRBJ1-2; D is uncertain. The germline V and J ends were trimmed by 3 bases and 4 bases, with 9 bases remaining between them. The germline V gene has CDR1 DFQATT and CDR2 SNEGSKA (reference sequence). The CDR3 extends over 12 amino acids. The CDR3 protein is CSARIPPYGYTF. The CDR3, as DNA: TGCAGTGCTAGGATCCCACCCTATGGCTACACCTTC.

This clonotype has a count of ten or more. The chain employs TRBV12-3 or TRBV12-4 and TRBJ2-7, with 8 positions matching TRBD1. The V gene end was trimmed by 7 bases and the J gene end by 2 bases; junction bases not matched to a gene: 4. The CDR3 contains 13 residues. Written as DNA, the CDR3 is TGTGCCAGCACTCGGACAGGGACCTACGAGCAGTACTTC. As protein: CASTRTGTYEQYF.

This sequence joins TRBV11-2 and TRBJ2-7, with D perhaps matching TRBD2 (5 bases). Germline V gene lookup returns CDR1 SGHAT and CDR2 FQNNGV. V was trimmed by 11 bases and J by 6 bases, leaving 20 bases between them. The CDR3 length is 13 residues. CDR3 DNA sequence: TGTGCCTGGAGTCCCTCGGTACGGGGCGAGCAGTACTTC. Its protein product is CAWSPSVRGEQYF.

The rearrangement joins TRBV15 to TRBJ2-4; D ambiguous. V was cut by 1 base and J by 1 base, with 11 bases left in between. Germline CDR1 reads LNHNV; CDR2 reads YYDKDF (reference sequence). This CDR3 has 16 residues. Here the CDR3 reads CATSRAGVGAKNIQYF. CDR3 nucleotides: TGTGCCACCAGCAGAGCTGGGGTGGGGGCCAAAAACATTCAGTACTTC.

This clonotype was picked up many times. The V gene is TRBV10-3, the J gene TRBJ2-5, with a tentative D call TRBD1 (7 bases). There are 13 residues in the CDR3. Trimming left V 6 bases short and J 4 bases short, with 12 bases between. Germline values: CDR1 ENHRY, CDR2 SYGVKD. The CDR3 here is CAISRQGGETQYF. The CDR3 DNA follows: TGTGCCATCAGCCGACAGGGAGGAGAGACCCAGTACTTC.

The chain joins TRBV28 to TRBJ2-7; D possibly corresponds to TRBD1 (6 bases). Trimming took 4 bases from V and 4 from J, leaving 11 bases between them. The germline gives CDR1 MDHEN, CDR2 SYDVKM. There are 13 residues in the CDR3. CDR3 amino acids: CASSSFQGYEQYF. Written as DNA, the CDR3 is TGTGCCAGCAGTTCCTTCCAGGGGTACGAGCAGTACTTC.

This chain uses TRBV20-1 with TRBJ1-5; TRBD1 might be the D (5 bases). CDR3 length equals 13 residues. The V end lost 4 bases, the J end lost 7 bases, and 14 bases lay between the germline ends. CDR1 DFQATT and CDR2 SNEGSKA come from the germline V gene (reference sequence). The DNA of the CDR3 is TGCAGTGCTATCTCCGGGGACCTGCAGCCCCAGCATTTT. It is translated as CSAISGDLQPQHF.

This chain joins TRBV6-1 and TRBJ1-2, with D perhaps TRBD1 (5 bases). Trimming cost V 6 bases and J 8 bases, with 16 bases left between them. The CDR3 is 13 amino acids. CDR1 is MNHNS, CDR2 SASEGT, per germline. The CDR3 is CASSAGQGRGYTF. CDR3 sequence (DNA): TGTGCCAGCAGCGCGGGGCAGGGTAGAGGCTACACCTTC.

The chain couples TRBV10-3 to TRBJ1-3, with TRBD1 identical over 7 bases. With V trimmed by 6 bases and J by 6 bases, 8 bases remained unmatched. The germline gives CDR1 ENHRY, CDR2 SYGVKD. There are 14 residues in the CDR3. The CDR3 DNA follows: TGTGCCATCAGAGGTGACAGGGAAGAAAACACCATATATTTT. Amino acids: CAIRGDREENTIYF.

This clonotype was seen repeatedly, ten times or more. J is TRBJ2-1 and V is TRBV5-1; unclear D gene. Trimming pared 0 bases from V and 5 bases from J, leaving 15 bases between. Germline V gene lookup returns CDR1 SGHRS and CDR2 YFSETQ. CDR3 length equals 16 residues. CDR3 sequence: CASSLVGPVEDNEQFF. The CDR3 DNA is TGCGCCAGCAGCTTGGTAGGGCCCGTGGAAGACAATGAGCAGTTCTTC.

This clonotype occurred many times. J is TRBJ1-4 and V is TRBV6-1; D remains ambiguous. V was clipped by 8 bases and J by 6 bases, with 10 bases between them. The length of the CDR3 is 12 residues. CDR1 is MNHNS and CDR2 is SASEGT in the germline V gene. The CDR3 here is CASRGVDEKLFF. DNA for the CDR3: TGTGCCAGCCGCGGGGTCGATGAAAAACTGTTTTTT.